This TCR beta chain comes out of a study of response to subunit inactivated influenza vaccine. Broader study findings: Authors suggested few new T cells are recruited by each seasonal influenza vaccination.

TCRdb used MiXCR to reprocess the RT-PCR reads, holding one entry per CDR3 protein. The data show 150,000 to 200,000 distinct CDR3 sequences, roughly a tenth seen once. The V end was cut by 5 bases, the J end by 2 bases, with 10 bases between. This CDR3 has 13 amino acids. This clonotype was observed at least ten times. Its target is unknown. Sequenced here: non-naive T cells sorted from PBMCs, sampled around seven weeks after vaccination. This sequence joins TRBV12-3 or TRBV12-4 and TRBJ2-7; TRBD1 or TRBD2 may be the D gene (5 bases each). The receptor was derived from a man over 45 who received an inactivated influenza vaccine. For the CDR3, the DNA is TGTGCCAGCAGTGGGGACCTAACCTACGAGCAGTACTTC. Its translation: CASSGDLTYEQYF.